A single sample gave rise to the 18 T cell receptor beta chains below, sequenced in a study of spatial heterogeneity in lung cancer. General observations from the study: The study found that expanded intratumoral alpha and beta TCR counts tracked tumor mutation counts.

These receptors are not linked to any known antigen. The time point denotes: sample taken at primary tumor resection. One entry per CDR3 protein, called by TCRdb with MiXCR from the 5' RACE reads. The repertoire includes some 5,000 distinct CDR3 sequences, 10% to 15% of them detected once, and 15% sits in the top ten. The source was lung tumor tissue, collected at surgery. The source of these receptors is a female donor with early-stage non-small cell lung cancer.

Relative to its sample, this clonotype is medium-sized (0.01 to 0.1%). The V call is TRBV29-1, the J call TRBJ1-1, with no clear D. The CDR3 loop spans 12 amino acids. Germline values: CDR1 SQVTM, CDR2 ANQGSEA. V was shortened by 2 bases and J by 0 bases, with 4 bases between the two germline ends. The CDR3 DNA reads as TGCAGCGTTGAAAGGATGAACACTGAAGCTTTCTTT. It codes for CSVERMNTEAFF.

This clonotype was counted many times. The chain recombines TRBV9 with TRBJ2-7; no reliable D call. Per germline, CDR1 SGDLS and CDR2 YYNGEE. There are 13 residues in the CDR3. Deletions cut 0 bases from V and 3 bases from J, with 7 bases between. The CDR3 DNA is TGTGCCAGCAGCGTAGCCCCCCTCTACGAGCAGTACTTC. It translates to CASSVAPLYEQYF. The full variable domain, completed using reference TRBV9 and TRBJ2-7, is DSGVTQTPKHLITATGQRVTLRCSPRSGDLSVYWYQQSLDQGLQFLIQYYNGEERAKGNILERFSAQQFPDLHSELNLSSLELGDSALYFCASSVAPLYEQYFGPGTRLTVT.

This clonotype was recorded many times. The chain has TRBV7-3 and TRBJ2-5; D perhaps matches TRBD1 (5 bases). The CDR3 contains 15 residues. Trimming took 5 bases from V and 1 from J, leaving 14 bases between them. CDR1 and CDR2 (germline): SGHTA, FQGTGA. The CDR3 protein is CASSLGQGPQETQYF. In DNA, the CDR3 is TGTGCCAGCAGCCTAGGCCAGGGCCCCCAAGAGACCCAGTACTTC.

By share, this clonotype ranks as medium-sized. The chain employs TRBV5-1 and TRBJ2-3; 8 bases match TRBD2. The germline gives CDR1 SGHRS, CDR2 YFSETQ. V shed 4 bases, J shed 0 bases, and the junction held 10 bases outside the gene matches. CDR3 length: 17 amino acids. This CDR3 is CASSQTASGSSTDTQYF. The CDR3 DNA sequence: TGCGCCAGCAGCCAGACGGCTAGCGGGTCTAGCACAGATACGCAGTATTTT.

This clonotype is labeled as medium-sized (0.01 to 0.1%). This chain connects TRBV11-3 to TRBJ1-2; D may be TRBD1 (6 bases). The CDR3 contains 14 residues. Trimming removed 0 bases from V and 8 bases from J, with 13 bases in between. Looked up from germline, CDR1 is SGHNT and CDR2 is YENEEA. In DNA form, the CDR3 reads TGTGCCAGCAGCTTAGATTCGATTGGGGGCGGCTACACCTTC. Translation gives CASSLDSIGGGYTF.

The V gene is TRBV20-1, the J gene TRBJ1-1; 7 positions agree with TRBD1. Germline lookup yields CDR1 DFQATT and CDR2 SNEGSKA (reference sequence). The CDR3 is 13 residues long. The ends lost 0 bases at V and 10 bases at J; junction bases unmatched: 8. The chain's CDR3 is CSARERQGGSAFF. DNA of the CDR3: TGCAGTGCTAGAGAAAGACAGGGTGGATCAGCTTTCTTT.

The CDR3 here is CASSLYATGYEQYF. CDR3 nucleotides: TGTGCCAGCAGCTTGTACGCGACTGGCTACGAGCAGTACTTC. The gene calls are TRBV5-5 and TRBJ2-7; no firm D call. V was shortened by 1 base and J by 3 bases, with 11 bases between the two germline ends. Germline assignment: CDR1 SGHKS and CDR2 YYEKEE (reference sequence). CDR3 size: 14 residues. The full variable domain, completed using reference TRBV5-5 and TRBJ2-7, is DAGVTQSPTHLIKTRGQQVTLRCSPISGHKSVSWYQQVLGQGPQFIFQYYEKEERGRGNFPDRFSARQFPNYSSELNVNALLLGDSALYLCASSLYATGYEQYFGPGTRLTVT.

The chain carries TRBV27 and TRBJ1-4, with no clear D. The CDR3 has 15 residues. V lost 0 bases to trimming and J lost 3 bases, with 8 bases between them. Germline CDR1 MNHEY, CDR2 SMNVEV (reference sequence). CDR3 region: CASSLSPVANEKLFF. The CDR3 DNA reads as TGTGCCAGCAGTTTATCACCAGTCGCTAATGAAAAACTGTTTTTT.

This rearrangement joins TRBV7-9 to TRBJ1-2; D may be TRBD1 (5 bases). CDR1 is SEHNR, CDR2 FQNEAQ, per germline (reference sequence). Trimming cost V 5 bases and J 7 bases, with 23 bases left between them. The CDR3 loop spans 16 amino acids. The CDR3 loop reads CASSLRSFRDRSGYTF. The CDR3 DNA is TGTGCCAGCAGCCTCCGATCCTTCCGGGACCGCAGTGGCTACACCTTC.

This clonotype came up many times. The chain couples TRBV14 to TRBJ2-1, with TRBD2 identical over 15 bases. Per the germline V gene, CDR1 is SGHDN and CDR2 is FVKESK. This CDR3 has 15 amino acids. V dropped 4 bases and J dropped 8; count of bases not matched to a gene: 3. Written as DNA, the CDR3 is TGTGCCAGCAGCCGAGGACTAGCGGGAGGGGATGAGCAGTTCTTC. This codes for CASSRGLAGGDEQFF.

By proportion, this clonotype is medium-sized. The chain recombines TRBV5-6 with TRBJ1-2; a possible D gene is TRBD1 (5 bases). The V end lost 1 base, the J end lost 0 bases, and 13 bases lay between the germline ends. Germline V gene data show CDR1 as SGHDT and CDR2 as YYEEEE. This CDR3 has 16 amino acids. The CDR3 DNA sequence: TGTGCCAGCAGCTTGCCTGGGGGATTGACTAACTATGGCTACACCTTC. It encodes CASSLPGGLTNYGYTF.

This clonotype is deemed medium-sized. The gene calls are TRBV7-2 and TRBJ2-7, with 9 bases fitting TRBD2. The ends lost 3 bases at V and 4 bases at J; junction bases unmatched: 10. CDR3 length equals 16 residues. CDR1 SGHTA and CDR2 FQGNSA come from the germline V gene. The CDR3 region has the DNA TGTGCCAGCAGCTTCTGTGATAGCGGGGGAGATTACGAGCAGTACGTC. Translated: CASSFCDSGGDYEQYV.

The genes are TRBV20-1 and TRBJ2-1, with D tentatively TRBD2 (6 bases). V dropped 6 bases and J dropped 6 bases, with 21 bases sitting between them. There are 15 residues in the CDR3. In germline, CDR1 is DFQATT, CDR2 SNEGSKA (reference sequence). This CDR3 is CSAETTVTRPNEQFF. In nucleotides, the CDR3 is TGCAGTGCCGAAACAACCGTGACTAGGCCCAATGAGCAGTTCTTC.

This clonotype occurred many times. This chain's CDR3 is CAWSLGTVNTGGYTF. CDR3 DNA: TGTGCCTGGAGTTTGGGGACGGTCAATACGGGAGGCTACACCTTC. J is TRBJ1-2 and V is TRBV30, with D possibly matching TRBD1 (5 bases). V gave up 2 bases and J gave up 8 bases, with 21 bases separating them. Germline V gene sequence: CDR1 GTSNPN, CDR2 SVGIG (reference sequence). CDR3 length equals 15 residues.

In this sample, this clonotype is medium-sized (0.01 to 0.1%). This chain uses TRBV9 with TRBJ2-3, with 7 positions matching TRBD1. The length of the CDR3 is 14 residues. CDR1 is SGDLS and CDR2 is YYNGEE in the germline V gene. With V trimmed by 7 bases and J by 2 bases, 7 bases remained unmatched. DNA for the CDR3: TGTGCCAGCGCCAGGGGGAGAGACACAGATACGCAGTATTTT. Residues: CASARGRDTDTQYF.

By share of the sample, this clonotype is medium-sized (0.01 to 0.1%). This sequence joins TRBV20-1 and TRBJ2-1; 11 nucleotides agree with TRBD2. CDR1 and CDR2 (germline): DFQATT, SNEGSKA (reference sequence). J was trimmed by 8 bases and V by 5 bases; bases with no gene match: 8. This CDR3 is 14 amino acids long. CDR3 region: CSADTSGSSHEQFF. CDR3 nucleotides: TGCAGTGCTGATACTAGCGGGAGCTCCCATGAGCAGTTCTTC.

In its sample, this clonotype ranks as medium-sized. DNA of the CDR3: TGTGCCAGCAGCTTGTCCCTTGATCACGAGCAGTACGTC. Protein sequence: CASSLSLDHEQYV. The chain uses TRBV7-2 and TRBJ2-7; D uncertain. Looked up from germline, CDR1 is SGHTA and CDR2 is FQGNSA. The V and J ends lost 3 bases and 5 bases respectively, with 11 bases between them. The CDR3 extends over 13 amino acids.

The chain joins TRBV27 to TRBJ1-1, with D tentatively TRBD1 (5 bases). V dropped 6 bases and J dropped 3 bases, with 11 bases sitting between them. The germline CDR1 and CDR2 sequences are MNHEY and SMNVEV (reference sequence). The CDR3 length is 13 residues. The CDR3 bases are TGTGCCAGCAGAAACGGGGGGTACACTGAAGCTTTCTTT. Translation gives CASRNGGYTEAFF.